This TCR beta chain was recorded in a study of blood T cells in healthy people across ages. In germline, CDR1 is SGHRS, CDR2 YFSETQ. The CDR3 length is 16 residues. V was shortened by 3 bases and J by 5 bases, with 18 bases between the two germline ends. There were healthy Caucasian individuals from Russia, aged roughly 6 to 90, serving as donors. Sample-barcoded 5' priming and a J-beta primer mix drove a second PCR of about 6 to 12 cycles. TCRdb called the 5' RACE reads again in MiXCR, with one record for every CDR3 protein. The sample lists about 730,000 distinct CDR3 sequences, roughly 44% seen once, with 20% in the top ten.

The specimen was blood. This TCR derives from an older woman in good health. The rearrangement joins TRBV5-1 to TRBJ2-1, with D perhaps matching TRBD1 or TRBD2 (6 bases each). The CDR3 coding sequence is TGCGCCAGCAGCTCCGGGGGTGGGGGCAGGCACAATGAGCAGTTCTTC. Protein product: CASSSGGGGRHNEQFF.